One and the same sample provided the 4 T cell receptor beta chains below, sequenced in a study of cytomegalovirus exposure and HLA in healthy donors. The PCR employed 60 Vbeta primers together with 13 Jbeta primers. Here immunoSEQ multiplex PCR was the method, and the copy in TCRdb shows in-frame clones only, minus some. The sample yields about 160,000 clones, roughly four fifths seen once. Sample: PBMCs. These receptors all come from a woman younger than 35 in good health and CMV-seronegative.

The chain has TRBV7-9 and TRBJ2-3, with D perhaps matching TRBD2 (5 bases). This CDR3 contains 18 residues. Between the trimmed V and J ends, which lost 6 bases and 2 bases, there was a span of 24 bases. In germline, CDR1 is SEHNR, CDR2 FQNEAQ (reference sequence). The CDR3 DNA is TGTGCCAGCAGATTTAGTCGGACGGGATCCCCTCTCACAGATACGCAGTATTTT. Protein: CASRFSRTGSPLTDTQYF.

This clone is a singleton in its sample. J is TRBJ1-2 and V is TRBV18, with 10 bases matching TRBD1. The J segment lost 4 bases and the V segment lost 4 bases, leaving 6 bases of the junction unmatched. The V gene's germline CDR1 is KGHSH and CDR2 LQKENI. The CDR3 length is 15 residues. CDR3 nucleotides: TGTGCCAGCTCACAAGGACAGGGGGGATTCTATGGCTACACCTTC. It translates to CASSQGQGGFYGYTF.

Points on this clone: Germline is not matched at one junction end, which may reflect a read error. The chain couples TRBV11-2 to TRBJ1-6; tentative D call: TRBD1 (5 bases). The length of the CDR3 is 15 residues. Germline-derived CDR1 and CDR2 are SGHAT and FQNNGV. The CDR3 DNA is TGTGCCAGCAGCTTAAGCGGGACCTCCCGTGTAGAACACCGCTTT. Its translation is CASSLSGTSRVEHRF.

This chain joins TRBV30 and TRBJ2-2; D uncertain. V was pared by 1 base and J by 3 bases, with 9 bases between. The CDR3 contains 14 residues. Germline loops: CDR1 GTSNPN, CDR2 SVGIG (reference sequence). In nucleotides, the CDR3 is TGTGCCTGGAGTGCTTCTAGTGACACCGGGGAGCTGTTTTTT. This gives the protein CAWSASSDTGELFF.